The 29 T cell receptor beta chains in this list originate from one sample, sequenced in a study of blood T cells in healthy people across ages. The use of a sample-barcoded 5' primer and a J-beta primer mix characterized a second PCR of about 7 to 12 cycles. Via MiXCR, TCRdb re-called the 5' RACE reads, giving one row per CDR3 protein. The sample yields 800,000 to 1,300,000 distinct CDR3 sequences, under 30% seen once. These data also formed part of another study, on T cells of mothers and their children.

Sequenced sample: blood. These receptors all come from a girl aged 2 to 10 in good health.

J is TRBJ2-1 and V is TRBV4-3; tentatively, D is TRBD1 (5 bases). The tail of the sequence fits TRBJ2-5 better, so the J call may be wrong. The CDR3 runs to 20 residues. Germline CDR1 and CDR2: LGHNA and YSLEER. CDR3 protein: CASSQRKDRRSIRREETQYF. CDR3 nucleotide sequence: TGCGCCAGCAGCCAGCGGAAAGATCGGAGATCAATACGCAGGGAAGAGACCCAGTACTTC.

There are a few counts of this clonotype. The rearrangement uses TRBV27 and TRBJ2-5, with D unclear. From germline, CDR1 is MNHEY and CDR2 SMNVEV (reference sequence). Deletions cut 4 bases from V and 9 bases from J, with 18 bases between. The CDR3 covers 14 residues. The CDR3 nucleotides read TGTGCCAGCAGTTACCTCTTCGGCTTTTCTCCCCAGTACTTC. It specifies CASSYLFGFSPQYF.

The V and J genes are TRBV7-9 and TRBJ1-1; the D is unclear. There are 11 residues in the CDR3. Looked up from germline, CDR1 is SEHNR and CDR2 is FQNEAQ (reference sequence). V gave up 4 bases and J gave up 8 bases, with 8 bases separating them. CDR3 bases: TGTGCCAGCAGCTGGGCGGGGGAAGCTTTCTTT. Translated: CASSWAGEAFF.

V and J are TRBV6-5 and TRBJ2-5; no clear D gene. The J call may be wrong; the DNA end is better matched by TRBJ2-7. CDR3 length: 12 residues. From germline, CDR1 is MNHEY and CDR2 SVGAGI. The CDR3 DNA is TGTGCCAGCAGTAACAGTCCCTACGAGCAGTACTTC. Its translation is CASSNSPYEQYF.

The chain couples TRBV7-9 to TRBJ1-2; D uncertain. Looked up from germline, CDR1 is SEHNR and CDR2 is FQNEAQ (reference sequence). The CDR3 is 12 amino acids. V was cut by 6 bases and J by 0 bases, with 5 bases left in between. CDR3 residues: CASRVANYGYTF. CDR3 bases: TGTGCCAGCAGGGTAGCTAACTATGGCTACACCTTC.

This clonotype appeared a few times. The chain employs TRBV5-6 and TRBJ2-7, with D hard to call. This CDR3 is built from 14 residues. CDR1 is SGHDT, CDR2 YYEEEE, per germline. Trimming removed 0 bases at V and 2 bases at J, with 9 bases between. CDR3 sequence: CASSLVPATYEQYF. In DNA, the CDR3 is TGTGCCAGCAGCTTGGTCCCGGCAACCTACGAGCAGTACTTC.

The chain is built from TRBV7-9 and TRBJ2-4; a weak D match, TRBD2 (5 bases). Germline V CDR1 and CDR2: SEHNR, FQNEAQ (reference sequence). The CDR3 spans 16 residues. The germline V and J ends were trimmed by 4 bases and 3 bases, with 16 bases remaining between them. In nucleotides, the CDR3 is TGTGCCAGCAGCTCCCCGAAGGTCGAGGGCAAAAACATTCAGTACTTC. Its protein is CASSSPKVEGKNIQYF.

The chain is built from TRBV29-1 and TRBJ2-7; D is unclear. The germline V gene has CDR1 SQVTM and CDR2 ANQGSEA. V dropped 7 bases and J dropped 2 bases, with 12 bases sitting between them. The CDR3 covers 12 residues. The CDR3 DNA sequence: TGCAGCGCTCTCACGGCAGCCTACGAGCAGTACTTC. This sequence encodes CSALTAAYEQYF.

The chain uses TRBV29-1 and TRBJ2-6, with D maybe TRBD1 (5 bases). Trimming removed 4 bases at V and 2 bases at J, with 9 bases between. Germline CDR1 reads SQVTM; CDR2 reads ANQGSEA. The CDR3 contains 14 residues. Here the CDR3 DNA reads TGCAGCGTTGTGCAGGGTACTGGGGCCAACGTCCTGACTTTC. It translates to CSVVQGTGANVLTF.

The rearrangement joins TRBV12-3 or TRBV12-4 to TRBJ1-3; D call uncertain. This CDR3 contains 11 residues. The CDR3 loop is CHSVVGNTIYF. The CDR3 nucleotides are TGTCACTCAGTAGTGGGAAACACCATATATTTT.

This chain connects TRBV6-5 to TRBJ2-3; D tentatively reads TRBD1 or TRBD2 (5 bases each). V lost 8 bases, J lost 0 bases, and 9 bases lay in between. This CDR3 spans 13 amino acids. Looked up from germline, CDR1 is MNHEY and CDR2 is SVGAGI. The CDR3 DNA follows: TGTGCCAGCGGGTGGGGGAGCACAGATACGCAGTATTTT. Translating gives CASGWGSTDTQYF.

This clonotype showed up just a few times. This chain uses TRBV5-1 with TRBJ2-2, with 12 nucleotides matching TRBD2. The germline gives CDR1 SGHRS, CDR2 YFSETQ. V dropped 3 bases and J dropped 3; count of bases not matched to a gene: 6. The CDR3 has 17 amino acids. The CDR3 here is CASSSPSGREDTGELFF. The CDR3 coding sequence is TGCGCCAGCAGCTCCCCTAGCGGGAGGGAGGACACCGGGGAGCTGTTTTTT. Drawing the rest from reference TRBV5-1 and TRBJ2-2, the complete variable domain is KAGVTQTPRYLIKTRGQQVTLSCSPISGHRSVSWYQQTPGQGLQFLFEYFSETQRNKGNFPGRFSGRQFSNSRSEMNVSTLELGDSALYLCASSSPSGREDTGELFFGEGSRLTVL.

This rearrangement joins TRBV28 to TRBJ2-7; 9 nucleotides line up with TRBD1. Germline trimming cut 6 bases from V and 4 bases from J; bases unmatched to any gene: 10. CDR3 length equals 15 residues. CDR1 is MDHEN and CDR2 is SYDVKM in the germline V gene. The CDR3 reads CASRQPGQGGYEQYF. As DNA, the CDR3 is TGTGCCAGCAGACAACCGGGACAGGGAGGTTACGAGCAGTACTTC. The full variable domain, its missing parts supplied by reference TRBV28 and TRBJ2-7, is DVKVTQSSRYLVKRTGEKVFLECVQDMDHENMFWYRQDPGLGLRLIYFSYDVKMKEKGDIPEGYSVSREKKERFSLILESASTNQTSMYLCASRQPGQGGYEQYFGPGTRLTVT.

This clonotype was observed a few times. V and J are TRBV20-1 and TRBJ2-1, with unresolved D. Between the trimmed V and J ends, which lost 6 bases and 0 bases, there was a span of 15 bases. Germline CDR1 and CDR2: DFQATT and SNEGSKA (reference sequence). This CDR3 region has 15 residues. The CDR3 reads CSAADSRFSYNEQFF. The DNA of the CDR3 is TGCAGTGCAGCCGACTCGAGGTTCTCCTACAATGAGCAGTTCTTC.

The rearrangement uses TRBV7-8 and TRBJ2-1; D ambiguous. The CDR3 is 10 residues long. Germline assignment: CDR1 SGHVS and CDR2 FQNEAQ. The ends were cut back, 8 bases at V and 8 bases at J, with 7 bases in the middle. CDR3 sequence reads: CASGVDEQFF. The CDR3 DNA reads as TGTGCCAGCGGGGTGGATGAGCAGTTCTTC.

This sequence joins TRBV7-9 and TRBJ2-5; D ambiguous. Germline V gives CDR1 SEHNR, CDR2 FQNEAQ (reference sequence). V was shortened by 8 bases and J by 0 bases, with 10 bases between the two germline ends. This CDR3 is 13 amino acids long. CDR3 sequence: CASEDAYQETQYF. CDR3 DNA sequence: TGTGCCAGCGAGGATGCGTACCAAGAGACCCAGTACTTC. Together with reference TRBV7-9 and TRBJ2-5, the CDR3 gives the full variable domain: DTGVSQNPRHKITKRGQNVTFRCDPISEHNRLYWYRQTLGQGPEFLTYFQNEAQLEKSRLLSDRFSAERPKGSFSTLEIQRTEQGDSAMYLCASEDAYQETQYFGPGTRLLVL.

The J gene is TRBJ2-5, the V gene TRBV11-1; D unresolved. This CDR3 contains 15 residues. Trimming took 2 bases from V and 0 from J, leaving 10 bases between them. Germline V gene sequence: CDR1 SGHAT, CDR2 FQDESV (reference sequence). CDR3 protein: CASSLRRPNQETQYF. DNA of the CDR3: TGTGCCAGCAGCTTACGGCGACCCAACCAAGAGACCCAGTACTTC.

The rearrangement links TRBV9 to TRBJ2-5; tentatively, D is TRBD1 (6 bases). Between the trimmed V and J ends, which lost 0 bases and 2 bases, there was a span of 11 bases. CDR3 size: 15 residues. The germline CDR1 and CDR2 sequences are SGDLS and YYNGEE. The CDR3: CASSVEGTPQETQYF. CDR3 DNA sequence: TGTGCCAGCAGCGTAGAGGGGACACCACAAGAGACCCAGTACTTC.

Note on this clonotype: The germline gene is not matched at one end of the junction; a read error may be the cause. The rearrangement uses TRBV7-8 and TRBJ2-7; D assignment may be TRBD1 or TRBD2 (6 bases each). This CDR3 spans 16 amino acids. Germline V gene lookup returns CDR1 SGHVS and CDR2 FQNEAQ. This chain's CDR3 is CAGSPTGDTGSYEQYF. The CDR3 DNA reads TGTGCCGGCAGCCCAACGGGGGACACAGGCAGCTACGAGCAGTACTTC.

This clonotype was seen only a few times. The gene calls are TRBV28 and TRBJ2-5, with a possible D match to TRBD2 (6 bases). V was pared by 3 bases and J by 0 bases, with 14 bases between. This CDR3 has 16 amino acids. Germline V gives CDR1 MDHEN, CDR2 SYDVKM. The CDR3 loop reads CASSFSDSGDQETQYF. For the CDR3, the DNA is TGTGCCAGCAGTTTCTCGGATAGCGGAGACCAAGAGACCCAGTACTTC.

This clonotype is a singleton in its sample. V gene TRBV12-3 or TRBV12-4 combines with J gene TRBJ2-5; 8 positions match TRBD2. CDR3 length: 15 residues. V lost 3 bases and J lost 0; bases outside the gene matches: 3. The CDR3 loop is CASSFWRGDQETQYF. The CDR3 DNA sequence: TGTGCCAGCAGTTTTTGGCGGGGGGACCAAGAGACCCAGTACTTC.

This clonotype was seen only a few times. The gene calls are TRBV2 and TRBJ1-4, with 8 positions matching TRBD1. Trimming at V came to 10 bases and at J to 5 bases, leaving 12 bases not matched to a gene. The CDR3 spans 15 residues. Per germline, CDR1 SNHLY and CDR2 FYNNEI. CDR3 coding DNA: TGTGCCACCTTACCGACAGGGGCCGCAAATGAAAAACTGTTTTTT. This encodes CATLPTGAANEKLFF.

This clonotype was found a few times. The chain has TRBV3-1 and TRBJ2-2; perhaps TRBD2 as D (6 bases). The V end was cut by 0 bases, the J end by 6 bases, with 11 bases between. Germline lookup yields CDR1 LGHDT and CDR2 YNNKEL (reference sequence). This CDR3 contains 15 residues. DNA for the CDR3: TGTGCCAGCAGCCAAGATGCGGGAACGGCCGGGGAGCTGTTTTTT. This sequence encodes CASSQDAGTAGELFF.

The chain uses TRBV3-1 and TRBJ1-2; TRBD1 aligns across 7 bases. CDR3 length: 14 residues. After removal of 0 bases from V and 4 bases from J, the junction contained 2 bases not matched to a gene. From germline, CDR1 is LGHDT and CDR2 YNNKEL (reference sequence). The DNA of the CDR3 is TGTGCCAGCAGCCAAGATGGGACAGCCTATGGCTACACCTTC. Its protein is CASSQDGTAYGYTF.

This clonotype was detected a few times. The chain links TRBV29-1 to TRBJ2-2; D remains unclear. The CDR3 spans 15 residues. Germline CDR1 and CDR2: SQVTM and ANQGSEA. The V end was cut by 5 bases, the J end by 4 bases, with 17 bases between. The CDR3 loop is CSVLSQLLRTGELFF. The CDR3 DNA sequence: TGCAGCGTTCTGTCCCAACTCCTCCGCACCGGGGAGCTGTTTTTT.

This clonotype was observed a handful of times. The CDR3 region is CASSEGQGETQYF. CDR3 sequence (DNA): TGTGCCAGCAGCGAAGGACAGGGAGAGACCCAGTACTTC. The chain has TRBV9 and TRBJ2-5; 8 nucleotides align to TRBD1. CDR1 is SGDLS and CDR2 is YYNGEE in the germline V gene. The ends lost 3 bases at V and 4 bases at J; junction bases unmatched: 2. The CDR3 runs 13 residues.

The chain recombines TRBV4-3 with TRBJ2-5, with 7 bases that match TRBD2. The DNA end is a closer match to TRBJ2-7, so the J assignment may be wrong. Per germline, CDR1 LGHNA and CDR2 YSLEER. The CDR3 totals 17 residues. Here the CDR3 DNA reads TGCGCCAGCAGCCAAGGCAGAGCGGGACTGGGCTCCTACGAGCAGTACTTC. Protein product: CASSQGRAGLGSYEQYF.

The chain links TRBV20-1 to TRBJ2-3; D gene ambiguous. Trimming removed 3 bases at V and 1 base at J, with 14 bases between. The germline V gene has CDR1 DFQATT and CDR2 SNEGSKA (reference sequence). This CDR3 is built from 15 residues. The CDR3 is CSARHPLSGTDTQYF. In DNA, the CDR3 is TGCAGTGCTAGGCACCCTTTATCTGGCACAGATACGCAGTATTTT.

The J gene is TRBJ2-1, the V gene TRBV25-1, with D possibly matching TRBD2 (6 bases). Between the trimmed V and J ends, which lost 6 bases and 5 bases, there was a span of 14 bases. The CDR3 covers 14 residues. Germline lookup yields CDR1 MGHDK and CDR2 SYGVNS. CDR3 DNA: TGTGCCAGCAGACCAACAGGAGGGAACAATGAGCAGTTCTTC. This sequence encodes CASRPTGGNNEQFF. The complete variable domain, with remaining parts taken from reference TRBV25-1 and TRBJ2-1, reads EADIYQTPRYLVIGTGKKITLECSQTMGHDKMYWYQQDPGMELHLIHYSYGVNSTEKGDLSSESTVSRIRTEHFPLTLESARPSHTSQYLCASRPTGGNNEQFFGPGTRLTVL.